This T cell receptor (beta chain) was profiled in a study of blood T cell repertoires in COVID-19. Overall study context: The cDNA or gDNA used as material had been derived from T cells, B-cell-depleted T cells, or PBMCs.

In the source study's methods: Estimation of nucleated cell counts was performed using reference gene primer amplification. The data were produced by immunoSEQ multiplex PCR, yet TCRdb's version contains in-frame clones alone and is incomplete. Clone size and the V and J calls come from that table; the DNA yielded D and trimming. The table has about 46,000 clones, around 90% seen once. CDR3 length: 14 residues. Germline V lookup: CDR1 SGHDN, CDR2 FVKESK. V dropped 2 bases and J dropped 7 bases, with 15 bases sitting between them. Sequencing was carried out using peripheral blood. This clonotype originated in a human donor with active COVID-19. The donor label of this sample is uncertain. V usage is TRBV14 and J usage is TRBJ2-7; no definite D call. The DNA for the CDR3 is TGTGCCAGCAGCCAATTAAACAGCCCTGGGGAGCAGTACTTC. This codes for CASSQLNSPGEQYF.